The source of this T cell receptor (beta chain) is a study of cytomegalovirus exposure and HLA in healthy donors. Study-level findings and limits: Immune exposure data for these donors was limited to CMV serostatus.

In the PCR, 60 Vbeta and 13 Jbeta primers were used. The table came from immunoSEQ multiplex PCR; TCRdb's copy has only in-frame clones and leaves some out. The sample has some 180,000 clones, more than 75% seen once; the top ten hold about 2.5%. The CDR3 contains 13 residues. Trimming took off 5 bases at V and 9 bases at J, with 15 bases between the two ends. CDR1 MNHEY and CDR2 SMNVEV come from the germline V gene (reference sequence). This clone has just a few counts. Its antigen is currently unknown. This chain links TRBV27 with TRBJ2-3; D might be TRBD2 (5 bases). This receptor was identified in a woman aged 25 to 39 in good health and CMV-seropositive. Sequenced: PBMCs. For the CDR3, the DNA is TGTGCCAGCAGTCCCCAGAGGGCGCAGACGCAGTATTTT. This translates into CASSPQRAQTQYF.